In this sample, the clone carrying this TCR beta chain turned up many times. Its target is not known. The data are from a study of post-analysis software for immune sequencing data. Study in general: There were relapsing-remitting, secondary progressive and progressive-relapsing multiple sclerosis among the disease courses included. Study-wide results and caveats: F measure grouped same-batch samples tightly together. Among a handful of TRBV segments more frequent in patients than controls were TRBV5-6, TRBV5-1 and TRBV20-1. Significantly lower normalized Chao1 diversity was found in patients with multiple sclerosis relative to controls.

The length of the CDR3 is 16 residues. Germline V lookup: CDR1 MNHEY, CDR2 SVGAGI. V lost 0 bases and J lost 5, with 17 bases in between. The TCR beta cDNA libraries carried unique molecular identifiers. TCRdb independently ran MiXCR on the PCR reads; one entry per CDR3 protein. The data show some 890,000 distinct CDR3 sequences, with approximately 53% seen just once and roughly 4.4% held by the top ten. V usage is TRBV6-5 and J usage is TRBJ2-7, with a tentative D call TRBD1 (5 bases). The receptor comes from a girl aged 5-17 years with multiple sclerosis. Sequencing used blood. The CDR3 nucleotides are TGTGCCAGCAGTTACTCGACCTGGCAGGGTCTTAACGAGCAGTACTTC. Translating it yields CASSYSTWQGLNEQYF.